The 30 T cell receptor beta chains listed next were all sequenced from one sample in a study of vaccination effects on CD4 cells after COVID-19. For these receptors, no antigen is known. Sequencing used immunoSEQ multiplex PCR; TCRdb keeps in-frame clones, though not all of them. This sample has tens of thousands of clones, with about 80% found just once. Expansion of antigen-specific CD4+ T cells with viral peptide pools was carried out by the ViraFEST assay before sequencing. It was after more than 8 days of culture that CD4+ T cells were isolated. PCR showed that the person got SARS-CoV-2 infection at some point between March and December 2020. The source was CD4+ T cells from PBMCs cultured with a peptide pool, collected before COVID-19 vaccination. The source is a human donor who had a prior SARS-CoV-2 infection.

This clone was seen more than once but under ten times. This chain joins TRBV5-8 and TRBJ1-4; D remains ambiguous. The CDR3 has 16 residues. Germline values: CDR1 SGHTS, CDR2 YDEGEE. V was trimmed by 0 bases and J by 0 bases, leaving 9 bases between them. CDR3 coding DNA: TGTGCCAGCAGCTTGGGGAGTGCCCCAACTAATGAAAAACTGTTTTTT. As protein: CASSLGSAPTNEKLFF.

The chain is built from TRBV18 and TRBJ2-6, with D unclear. The germline V and J ends were trimmed by 3 bases and 1 base, with 7 bases remaining between them. CDR3 length: 15 residues. CDR1 is KGHSH, CDR2 LQKENI, per germline. The CDR3: CASSPVVSGANVLTF. The CDR3 DNA reads TGTGCCAGCTCACCCGTGGTGTCTGGGGCCAACGTCCTGACTTTC.

The rearrangement uses TRBV5-4 and TRBJ2-5, with unresolved D. The germline V gene encodes CDR1 SGHNT and CDR2 YYREEE (reference sequence). CDR3 length: 16 amino acids. The germline V and J ends were trimmed by 1 base and 6 bases, with 19 bases remaining between them. CDR3 in DNA: TGTGCCAGCAGCTTGTTTGAGCTCAGGTCATCTAAGACCCAGTACTTC. Translated: CASSLFELRSSKTQYF.

This clone turned up a few times. The chain links TRBV5-1 to TRBJ1-2; D ambiguous. V was pared by 0 bases and J by 7 bases, with 10 bases between. Germline-derived CDR1 and CDR2 are SGHRS and YFSETQ. This CDR3 is 13 amino acids long. CDR3 nucleotide sequence: TGCGCCAGCAGCTTGGAAGGGATCGGTGGCTACACCTTC. Its protein product is CASSLEGIGGYTF.

The V call is TRBV7-9, the J call TRBJ2-6, with 8 nucleotides matching TRBD1. Germline trimming cut 5 bases from V and 2 bases from J; bases unmatched to any gene: 11. Germline V gene lookup returns CDR1 SEHNR and CDR2 FQNEAQ (reference sequence). This CDR3 region has 18 residues. CDR3 sequence: CASSRTATGDPGANVLTF. DNA of the CDR3: TGTGCCAGCAGCCGAACCGCGACAGGGGATCCTGGGGCCAACGTCCTGACTTTC. Full variable domain (outside the CDR3, taken from reference TRBV7-9 and TRBJ2-6): DTGVSQNPRHKITKRGQNVTFRCDPISEHNRLYWYRQTLGQGPEFLTYFQNEAQLEKSRLLSDRFSAERPKGSFSTLEIQRTEQGDSAMYLCASSRTATGDPGANVLTFGAGSRLTVL.

The chain couples TRBV18 to TRBJ1-6; D not resolved. The CDR3 contains 15 residues. V was clipped by 3 bases and J by 7 bases, with 13 bases between them. From germline, CDR1 is KGHSH and CDR2 LQKENI. The CDR3 DNA is TGTGCCAGCTCACCCCTACCTCCAGAGAATTCACCCCTCCACTTT. Protein sequence: CASSPLPPENSPLHF.

The J gene is TRBJ2-4, the V gene TRBV18, with D perhaps matching TRBD1 or TRBD2 (6 bases each). The CDR3 runs 16 residues. V dropped 0 bases and J dropped 9 bases, with 18 bases sitting between them. CDR1 and CDR2 from the germline V gene are KGHSH and LQKENI. The CDR3 sequence: CASSPPGSLGGSIQYF. DNA of the CDR3: TGTGCCAGCTCACCACCCGGGTCTCTAGGGGGGAGCATTCAGTACTTC.

The V call is TRBV11-3, the J call TRBJ2-1; D is ambiguous. The CDR3 extends over 11 amino acids. V was cut by 4 bases and J by 10 bases, with 8 bases left in between. Germline V gene data show CDR1 as SGHNT and CDR2 as YENEEA. DNA for the CDR3: TGTGCCAGCAGCTCCCGTATCGAGCAGTTCTTC. It encodes CASSSRIEQFF.

The rearrangement joins TRBV9 to TRBJ1-1, with a tentative D call TRBD1 (6 bases). The germline V gene has CDR1 SGDLS and CDR2 YYNGEE. V lost 4 bases and J lost 2, with 15 bases in between. The CDR3 sequence is 15 residues long. This CDR3 reads CASSPQGTSNTEAFF. The CDR3 DNA follows: TGTGCCAGCAGCCCCCAGGGGACCTCTAACACTGAAGCTTTCTTT. Using reference TRBV9 and TRBJ1-1 for the parts outside the CDR3, the full variable domain is DSGVTQTPKHLITATGQRVTLRCSPRSGDLSVYWYQQSLDQGLQFLIQYYNGEERAKGNILERFSAQQFPDLHSELNLSSLELGDSALYFCASSPQGTSNTEAFFGQGTRLTVV.

This clone was found once. V and J are TRBV29-1 and TRBJ2-1; 16 positions match TRBD2. Germline V gives CDR1 SQVTM, CDR2 ANQGSEA. The CDR3 length is 19 residues. The V segment lost 4 bases and the J segment 5 bases; nucleotides outside the gene matches: 14. The CDR3 region has the DNA TGCAGCGTTGGTTTCTTTGGGACTAGCGGGAGGGACATAAACAATGAGCAGTTCTTC. The encoded protein is CSVGFFGTSGRDINNEQFF.

The V call is TRBV5-1, the J call TRBJ2-1, with 8 bases lining up with TRBD2. V shed 0 bases, J shed 9 bases, and the junction held 8 bases outside the gene matches. Germline-derived CDR1 and CDR2 are SGHRS and YFSETQ. CDR3 length: 15 amino acids. DNA of the CDR3: TGCGCCAGCAGCTTGGGACCGGGGGGGCCGGGTGAGCAGTTCTTC. It specifies CASSLGPGGPGEQFF.

The CDR3 DNA sequence: TGTGCCAGCAGCTTATTTCGTCAAACGGGGCAGAGAAACTATGGCTACACCTTC. Its protein is CASSLFRQTGQRNYGYTF. V and J are TRBV7-8 and TRBJ1-2; D is possibly TRBD1 (5 bases). In germline, CDR1 is SGHVS, CDR2 FQNEAQ. The V end was cut by 2 bases, the J end by 2 bases, with 21 bases between. This CDR3 is built from 18 residues. The complete variable domain, with remaining parts taken from reference TRBV7-8 and TRBJ1-2, reads GAGVSQSPRYKVAKRGQDVALRCDPISGHVSLFWYQQALGQGPEFLTYFQNEAQLDKSGLPSDRFFAERPEGSVSTLKIQRTQQEDSAVYLCASSLFRQTGQRNYGYTFGSGTRLTVV.

The chain employs TRBV7-9 and TRBJ1-3; 7 bases match TRBD1. Germline values: CDR1 SEHNR, CDR2 FQNEAQ (reference sequence). The CDR3 sequence is 15 residues long. Unmatched junction bases numbered 5, after V lost 6 bases and J lost 0 bases. Written as DNA, the CDR3 is TGTGCCAGCAGAAGCGACAGGGACTCTGGAAACACCATATATTTT. Its protein product is CASRSDRDSGNTIYF.

V usage is TRBV2 and J usage is TRBJ2-3; 12 positions match TRBD2. Germline loops: CDR1 SNHLY, CDR2 FYNNEI. Germline trimming cut 6 bases from V and 2 bases from J; bases unmatched to any gene: 6. There are 16 residues in the CDR3. The CDR3 region is CASRRTSGVLTDTQYF. For the CDR3, the DNA is TGTGCCAGCAGACGGACTAGCGGGGTCCTCACAGATACGCAGTATTTT.

V and J are TRBV11-2 and TRBJ2-7, with TRBD1 matching 7 bases. V was clipped by 1 base and J by 4 bases; unmatched bases: 4. The germline gives CDR1 SGHAT, CDR2 FQNNGV. The CDR3 runs to 14 residues. CDR3 sequence: CASSLVVTGYEQYF. CDR3 bases: TGTGCCAGCAGCTTAGTAGTGACAGGGTACGAGCAGTACTTC.

This clone showed up just once. The J gene is TRBJ1-5, the V gene TRBV5-3, with D uncertain. TRBV5-3 is filed as an ORF, its function uncertain. This CDR3 spans 17 amino acids. V gave up 6 bases and J gave up 0 bases, with 19 bases separating them. CDR3 sequence: CARMGTSAELSNQPQHF. CDR3 nucleotide sequence: TGTGCCAGAATGGGTACGTCGGCAGAACTTAGCAATCAGCCCCAGCATTTT.

The chain joins TRBV5-1 to TRBJ2-3; the D gene is possibly TRBD2 (5 bases). The V gene lost 3 bases and the J gene lost 6 bases, with 20 bases spanning the gap. Germline V CDR1 and CDR2: SGHRS, YFSETQ. This CDR3 is built from 16 residues. The CDR3 protein is CASSSTRDHTADTQYF. Here the CDR3 DNA reads TGCGCCAGCAGCTCAACTAGGGATCATACGGCGGATACGCAGTATTTT.

V usage is TRBV9 and J usage is TRBJ1-2; no clear D gene. The CDR3 sequence is 12 residues long. Trimming pared 7 bases from V and 3 bases from J, leaving 10 bases between. From germline, CDR1 is SGDLS and CDR2 YYNGEE. The CDR3 is CASSSGDYGYTF. The CDR3 region has the DNA TGTGCCAGCTCTAGCGGGGACTATGGCTACACCTTC.

This chain connects TRBV3-1 (or the pseudogene TRBV3-2) to TRBJ2-2; D unclear. This CDR3 has 14 residues. V gave up 3 bases and J gave up 7 bases, with 12 bases separating them. Looked up from germline, CDR1 is LGHDT and CDR2 is YNNKEL (reference sequence). The CDR3 DNA follows: TGTGCCAGCAGCCAGACCCCTAGTAGCGGGGAGCTGTTTTTT. It yields the protein CASSQTPSSGELFF.

The chain links TRBV11-3 to TRBJ2-7; the match to TRBD2 covers 8 bases. CDR1 and CDR2 (germline): SGHNT, YENEEA. The CDR3 runs 14 residues. V lost 5 bases to trimming and J lost 2 bases; unmatched junction nucleotides: 5. The CDR3 reads CASSPGRAAYEQYF. CDR3 nucleotide sequence: TGTGCCAGCAGCCCCGGGAGGGCGGCCTACGAGCAGTACTTC.

This clone has more than one count but fewer than ten. The J gene is TRBJ2-7, the V gene TRBV11-2; TRBD1 is a possible D gene (6 bases). Germline-derived CDR1 and CDR2 are SGHAT and FQNNGV. This CDR3 has 15 amino acids. V was pared by 1 base and J by 4 bases, with 14 bases between. The CDR3 is CASSLVEGVSYEQYF. The CDR3 DNA reads as TGTGCCAGCAGCTTAGTCGAGGGGGTTAGTTACGAGCAGTACTTC.

This chain uses TRBV19 with TRBJ2-3, with 8 positions matching TRBD1. The CDR3 is made up of 14 amino acids. The V gene's germline CDR1 is LNHDA and CDR2 SQIVND (reference sequence). Trimming at V came to 5 bases and at J to 5 bases, leaving 6 bases not matched to a gene. The CDR3 loop is CASSARGRVDTQYF. CDR3 coding DNA: TGTGCCAGTAGTGCCAGGGGGCGGGTAGATACGCAGTATTTT.

This clone appeared a single time. The V and J genes are TRBV6-2 or TRBV6-3 and TRBJ2-7, with 15 bases matching TRBD2. The V and J ends lost 4 bases and 6 bases, in that order; junction bases with no gene match: 1. CDR3 length: 14 amino acids. CDR1 and CDR2 (germline): MNHEY, SVGEGT. DNA for the CDR3: TGTGCCAGCAGTTTGGGACTAGCGGGGGGCGAGCAGTACTTC. It yields the protein CASSLGLAGGEQYF.

This clone was counted between two and nine times. The chain uses TRBV5-1 and TRBJ2-3, with 8 bases fitting TRBD1. This CDR3 is built from 14 residues. The germline gives CDR1 SGHRS, CDR2 YFSETQ. V lost 4 bases and J lost 5; bases outside the gene matches: 6. The CDR3 spells CASSIGQGRDTQYF. For the CDR3, the DNA is TGCGCCAGCAGCATTGGACAGGGTAGAGATACGCAGTATTTT. Together with reference TRBV5-1 and TRBJ2-3, the CDR3 gives the full variable domain: KAGVTQTPRYLIKTRGQQVTLSCSPISGHRSVSWYQQTPGQGLQFLFEYFSETQRNKGNFPGRFSGRQFSNSRSEMNVSTLELGDSALYLCASSIGQGRDTQYFGPGTRLTVL.

This chain joins TRBV15 and TRBJ2-7; D gene unclear. Trimming left V 5 bases short and J 4 bases short, with 27 bases between. This CDR3 contains 18 residues. Germline V gene lookup returns CDR1 LNHNV and CDR2 YYDKDF (reference sequence). For the CDR3, the DNA is TGTGCCACCAGCGAGACCGGAACGTTTGGCGTACCGATATACGAGCAGTACTTC. Translated, it gives CATSETGTFGVPIYEQYF.

The V call is TRBV3-1 (or the pseudogene TRBV3-2), the J call TRBJ2-1; D is perhaps TRBD2 (5 bases). CDR3 length: 14 amino acids. The germline V gene encodes CDR1 LGHDT and CDR2 YNNKEL (reference sequence). Trimming shortened V by 4 bases and J by 12 bases, and 19 bases separated the two germline ends. The CDR3 is CASSPLDAGHGQFF. The CDR3 nucleotides are TGTGCCAGCAGCCCCCTGGACGCGGGCCACGGGCAGTTCTTC.

This clone was seen a handful of times. The CDR3 nucleotides read TGTGCCAGCAGCTACGACAGGGCAGATACGCAGTATTTT. This encodes CASSYDRADTQYF. The chain employs TRBV2 and TRBJ2-3; 7 bases fit TRBD1. This CDR3 comprises 13 residues. Per germline, CDR1 SNHLY and CDR2 FYNNEI. V was clipped by 6 bases and J by 4 bases; unmatched bases: 4.

The chain employs TRBV15 and TRBJ1-5; D not certain. Germline V gene lookup returns CDR1 LNHNV and CDR2 YYDKDF (reference sequence). This CDR3 has 17 amino acids. V gave up 4 bases and J gave up 2 bases, with 18 bases separating them. The CDR3 region has the DNA TGTGCCACCAGCACCCGAGAGTACGGGTCGGGCAATCAGCCCCAGCATTTT. Protein product: CATSTREYGSGNQPQHF. Filled out from reference TRBV15 and TRBJ1-5, the complete variable domain reads DAMVIQNPRYQVTQFGKPVTLSCSQTLNHNVMYWYQQKSSQAPKLLFHYYDKDFNNEADTPDNFQSRRPNTSFCFLDIRSPGLGDTAMYLCATSTREYGSGNQPQHFGDGTRLSIL.

The chain combines TRBV7-9 with TRBJ1-2, with D possibly TRBD1 on 5 matching bases. Germline loops: CDR1 SEHNR, CDR2 FQNEAQ (reference sequence). The V gene lost 10 bases and the J gene lost 6 bases, with 12 bases spanning the gap. The CDR3 covers 11 residues. The CDR3 bases are TGTGCCATCGGGGACTACGATGGCTACACCTTC. Its protein product is CAIGDYDGYTF.

A word on this clone: Other DNA sequences in this sample translate to the same CDR3. The V and J genes are TRBV3-1 (or the pseudogene TRBV3-2) and TRBJ1-1; D is undetermined. V lost 1 base, J lost 8 bases, and 5 bases lay in between. CDR1 is LGHDT and CDR2 is YNNKEL in the germline V gene (reference sequence). The length of the CDR3 is 11 residues. DNA for the CDR3: TGTGCCAGCAGCCAAGGTACGGAAGCTTTCTTT. The encoded protein is CASSQGTEAFF.